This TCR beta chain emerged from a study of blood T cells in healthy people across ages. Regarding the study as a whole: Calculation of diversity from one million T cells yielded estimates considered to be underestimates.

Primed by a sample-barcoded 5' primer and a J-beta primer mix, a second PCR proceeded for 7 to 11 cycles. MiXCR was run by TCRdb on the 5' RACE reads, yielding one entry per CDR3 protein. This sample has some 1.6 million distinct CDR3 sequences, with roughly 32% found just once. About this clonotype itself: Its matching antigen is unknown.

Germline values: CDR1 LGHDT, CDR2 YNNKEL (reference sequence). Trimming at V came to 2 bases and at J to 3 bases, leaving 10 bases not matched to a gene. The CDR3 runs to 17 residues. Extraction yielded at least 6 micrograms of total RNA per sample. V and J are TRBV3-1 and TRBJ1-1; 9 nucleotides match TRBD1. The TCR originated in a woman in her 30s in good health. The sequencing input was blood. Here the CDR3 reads CASSQRTGGAWDTEAFF. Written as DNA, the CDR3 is TGTGCCAGCAGCCAACGTACAGGGGGCGCTTGGGACACTGAAGCTTTCTTT.